Listed here is a single TCR beta chain. The sample originates from a study of blood T cells in healthy people across ages. V was cut by 5 bases and J by 10 bases, with 23 bases left in between. From germline, CDR1 is MGHDK and CDR2 SYGVNS. The CDR3 totals 16 residues. With a J-beta primer mix and a sample-barcoded 5' primer, a second PCR ran roughly 6 to 12 cycles. TCRdb processed the 5' RACE reads anew with MiXCR; each CDR3 protein has one entry. The sample yields approximately 2,000,000 distinct CDR3 sequences, about 39% seen once. The sequencing input was blood. The rearrangement uses TRBV25-1 and TRBJ1-4; D is possibly TRBD1 (5 bases). This TCR derives from a human donor in good health. The CDR3 sequence: CASSPLGGVESGKLFF. CDR3 nucleotide sequence: TGTGCCAGCAGTCCCCTCGGGGGGGTGGAGAGCGGAAAACTGTTTTTT.